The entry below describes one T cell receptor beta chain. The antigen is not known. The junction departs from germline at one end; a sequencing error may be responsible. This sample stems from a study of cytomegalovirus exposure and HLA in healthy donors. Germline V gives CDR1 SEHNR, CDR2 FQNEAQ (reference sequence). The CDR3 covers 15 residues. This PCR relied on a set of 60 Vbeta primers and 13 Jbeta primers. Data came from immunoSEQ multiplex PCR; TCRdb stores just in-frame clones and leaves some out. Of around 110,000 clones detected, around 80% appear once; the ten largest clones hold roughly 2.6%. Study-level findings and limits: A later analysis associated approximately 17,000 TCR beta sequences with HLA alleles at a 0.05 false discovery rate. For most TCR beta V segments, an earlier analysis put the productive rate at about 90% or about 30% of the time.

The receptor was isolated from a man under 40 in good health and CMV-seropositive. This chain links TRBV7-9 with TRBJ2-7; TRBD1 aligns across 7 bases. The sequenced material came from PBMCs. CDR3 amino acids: CASSQTGTVTYEQCF. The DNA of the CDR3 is TGTGCCAGCAGCCAGACGGGGACAGTAACCTACGAGCAGTGCTTC.